This T cell receptor (beta chain) was documented in a study of T-cell memory formation after mild COVID-19. Study-wide background: The TCR clusters were mostly specific to one donor.

General study points: Whereas later expanders leaned CD4+, clones contracting day 15 to 85 showed a balanced CD4/CD8 makeup. Largely, contracting CD4+ clones fell within CM and EM, and contracting CD8+ clones within EMRA.

Only a few counts were recorded for this clonotype. Its specificity is unknown. A read error may account for a junction end that differs from germline. One entry per CDR3 protein, called by TCRdb with MiXCR from the 5' RACE reads. The table shows about 350,000 distinct CDR3 sequences, with roughly 14% occurring only once. The specimen was PBMCs or a T cell subset sorted from them (not recorded which). This clonotype originated in a man between 18 and 29 years old who had mild COVID-19 (a few samples of this study predate the infection). Cell type and time point are not known.

The CDR3: CASSLGDGYSF. The CDR3 nucleotides are TGTGCCAGCAGCTTAGGGGACGGCTATTCTTTC. The chain combines TRBV7-9 with TRBJ2-7, with D perhaps being TRBD1 or TRBD2 (5 bases each). The germline CDR1 and CDR2 sequences are SEHNR and FQNEAQ (reference sequence). The CDR3 consists of 11 residues. Looking up the rest from reference TRBV7-9 and TRBJ2-7 gives the full variable domain: DTGVSQNPRHKITKRGQNVTFRCDPISEHNRLYWYRQTLGQGPEFLTYFQNEAQLEKSRLLSDRFSAERPKGSFSTLEIQRTEQGDSAMYLCASSLGDGYSFGPGTRLTVT.